The present T cell receptor beta chain was sequenced within a study of shared clonotypes between healthy human individuals. Study-wide findings and caveats: Clonotype sharing among donors, it was expected, would be affected by sequencing depth. It was only blood that was sampled, and tissue repertoires likely differ.

Sequencing used immunoSEQ multiplex PCR; TCRdb keeps in-frame clones, though not all of them. The table shows about 490,000 clones, with more than 65% occurring only once. CDR1 is MNHEY, CDR2 SMNVEV, per germline (reference sequence). This CDR3 has 16 amino acids. Worth noting for this clone: What it recognizes is unknown.

The clonotype comes from a woman aged 35 to 49 in good health. Some clones in this sample may be carry-over from other donors' samples. The J gene is TRBJ2-7, the V gene TRBV27; 8 nucleotides agree with TRBD2. With the DNA end fitting TRBJ2-5 better, the J assignment may be wrong. The sample comprised PBMCs. CDR3 sequence: CASSKFGLAGQETQYF. The CDR3 DNA reads TGTGCCAGCAGTAAATTCGGACTAGCTGGCCAAGAGACCCAGTACTTC.